A selection of T cell receptor beta chains follows, all from one sample in a study of cytomegalovirus exposure and HLA in healthy donors. Here immunoSEQ multiplex PCR was the method, and the copy in TCRdb shows in-frame clones only, minus some. The data hold about 220,000 clones, with 70% to 90% observed a single time. Sequences were obtained from PBMCs. These receptors were taken from a woman aged 18 to 35 in good health and CMV-seronegative. The CDR3 runs from the conserved cysteine through the conserved F or W. The D gene is left open where the match is weak. Not all rows give a size; the values are once, few, many and, for expanded clones, a class.

D	V	J	size	DNA	CDR3
TRBD2	TRBV5-1	TRBJ2-3	NA	TGCGCCAGCAGCTTACGACTAGCGGGAGGGCCGGGTACGCAGTATTTT	CASSLRLAGGPGTQYF
NA	TRBV7-8	TRBJ2-3	NA	TGTGCCAGCAGCCCAACGACAGGGACTAGCACAGATACGCAGTATTTT	CASSPTTGTSTDTQYF
TRBD1	TRBV13	TRBJ2-7	NA	TGTGCCAGCAGCTTAATAGGTCAGGGGGCGAACGAGCAGTACTTC	CASSLIGQGANEQYF
NA	TRBV6-6	TRBJ1-5	NA	TGTGCCAGCAGTTACGCCCAGGAGGCTCAGCCCCAGCATTTT	CASSYAQEAQPQHF
TRBD1	TRBV27	TRBJ2-3	NA	TGTGCCAGCAGTTTACAGGGGGTCAGAAGGACAGATACGCAGTATTTT	CASSLQGVRRTDTQYF
NA	TRBV11-2	TRBJ2-3	NA	TGTGCCAGCAGCTTAAACCAGCAGGGCCGTGCAGATACGCAGTATTTT	CASSLNQQGRADTQYF
TRBD1	TRBV11-1	TRBJ2-1	NA	TGTGCCAGCAGCTTAGCGAGGACAGGGACCAAATCCCATGAGCAGTTCTTC	CASSLARTGTKSHEQFF
NA	TRBV7-9	TRBJ2-1	NA	TGTGCCAGCAGCGCACGCGGGGGCGAGGTAGATCGGCAGTTCTTC	CASSARGGEVDRQFF
NA	TRBV27	TRBJ2-5	once	TGTGCCAGCAGTCTCAACTCGATGATCCAAGAGACCCAGTACTTC	CASSLNSMIQETQYF
TRBD1	TRBV27	TRBJ2-1	NA	TGTGCCAGCAGTGGGGGACAGGAGTCCTACAATGAGCAGTTCTTC	CASSGGQESYNEQFF
NA	TRBV28	TRBJ2-3	once	TGTGCCAGCAGTCGACGGGGGGCAGGGGTGGATACGCAGTATTTT	CASSRRGAGVDTQYF
TRBD2	TRBV5-1	TRBJ2-7	NA	TGCGCCAGCAGCTTTCCGGGACTAGCGGCATACGAGCAGTACTTC	CASSFPGLAAYEQYF
TRBD1	TRBV20-1	TRBJ2-7	NA	TGCAGTGCTGATTTGGACAGGCGAGCCTACTTC	CSADLDRRAYF
NA	TRBV28	TRBJ1-5	NA	TGTGCCACCTGGCCTAGCAATCAGCCCCAGCATTTT	CATWPSNQPQHF
TRBD2	TRBV5-4	TRBJ2-1	once	TGTGCCAGCAGCTTGGCCGAGACTAGCGGCTACAATGAGCAGTTCTTC	CASSLAETSGYNEQFF
NA	TRBV2	TRBJ1-2	NA	TGTGCCAGCAACGAGCCCCAGGGGTTTCGAGAAGGTGGCTACACCTTC	CASNEPQGFREGGYTF
NA	TRBV7-9	TRBJ1-2	NA	TGTGCCAGCAGCTTCCCGGGTACCTATGGCTACACCTTC	CASSFPGTYGYTF
TRBD1	TRBV4-2	TRBJ1-1	NA	TGTGCCAGCAGCCAAGGGACAGGGGTATTGAACACTGAAGCTTTCTTT	CASSQGTGVLNTEAFF
TRBD2	TRBV27	TRBJ2-2	once	TGTGCCAGCAGAGCACTAGCGGGAGGGCCGATCGGGGAGCTGTTTTTT	CASRALAGGPIGELFF
TRBD1	TRBV15	TRBJ2-1	NA	TGTGCCGCATCTGATGGACAGGGGGTTCGGTTCTTC	CAASDGQGVRFF
NA	TRBV9	TRBJ1-4	once	TGTGCCAGCAGCGAGGGAGGGGCATCTAATGAAAAACTGTTTTTT	CASSEGGASNEKLFF
NA	TRBV7-2	TRBJ1-4	NA	TGTGCCAGCAGCTTAGCGGGCAGTAATGAAAAACTGTTTTTT	CASSLAGSNEKLFF
NA	TRBV19	TRBJ2-7	NA	TGTGCCAGTAGTATAGGACCGGGGAGCTACGAGCAGTACTTC	CASSIGPGSYEQYF
NA	TRBV4-1	TRBJ2-1	NA	TGCGCCAGCAGCCAAGATGACTCTTACAATGAGCAGTTCTTC	CASSQDDSYNEQFF
TRBD1	TRBV27	TRBJ1-1	NA	TGTGCCAGTTCGACAGGGTGGAACACTGAAGCTTTCTTT	CASSTGWNTEAFF
NA	TRBV7-9	TRBJ1-1	NA	TGTGCCAGCAGCTTAAGACGGGGATATGAAGCTTTCTTT	CASSLRRGYEAFF
TRBD2	TRBV7-9	TRBJ2-7	NA	TGTGCCAGCAGCGAGACACTAGCGGGAGGCACCACAGGGGACGAGCAGTACTTC	CASSETLAGGTTGDEQYF
NA	TRBV15	TRBJ2-7	NA	TGTGCCACCAGCTCCCGCCTTATAGCGAACGAGCAGTACTTC	CATSSRLIANEQYF
NA	TRBV27	TRBJ2-7	NA	TGTGCCAGCAGTCTCTTCCTCTCCTACGAGCAGTACTTC	CASSLFLSYEQYF
NA	TRBV19	TRBJ2-1	NA	TGTGCCAGTAGTTTAGGAAGGGGCTACAATGAGCAGTTCTTC	CASSLGRGYNEQFF
TRBD2	TRBV4-1	TRBJ2-3	NA	TGCGCCAGCAGCCAAGGGACTAGCGGAAACAATTGGGGAGATACGCAGTATTTT	CASSQGTSGNNWGDTQYF
NA	TRBV21-1	TRBJ1-4	NA	TGTGCCAGCAGCAAAAACTTTCGGACAGGGCCTAATGAAAAACTGTTTTTT	CASSKNFRTGPNEKLFF
TRBD2	TRBV27	TRBJ2-1	NA	TGTGCCAGCAGTTCCGGGACTAGTATTATGGCGCAGTTCTTC	CASSSGTSIMAQFF
NA	TRBV28	TRBJ2-3	NA	TGTGCCAGCGCGAGGGTTGCTGCTAGCACAGATACGCAGTATTTT	CASARVAASTDTQYF
TRBD2	TRBV28	TRBJ2-7	NA	TGTGCCAGCAGTACCCTAGCGGGAGCGCAAGAGCAGTACTTC	CASSTLAGAQEQYF